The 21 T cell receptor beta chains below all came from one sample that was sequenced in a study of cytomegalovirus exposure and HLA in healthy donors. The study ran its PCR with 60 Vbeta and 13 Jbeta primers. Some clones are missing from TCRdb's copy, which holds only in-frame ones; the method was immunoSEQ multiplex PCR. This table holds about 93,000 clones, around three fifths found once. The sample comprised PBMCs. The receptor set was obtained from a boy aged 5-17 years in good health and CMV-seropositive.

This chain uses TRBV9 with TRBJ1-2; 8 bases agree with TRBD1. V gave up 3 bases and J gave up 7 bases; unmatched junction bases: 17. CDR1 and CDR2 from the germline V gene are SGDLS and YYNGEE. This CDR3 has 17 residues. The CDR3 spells CASSEGAAGGVFGGYTF. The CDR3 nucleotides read TGTGCCAGCAGCGAAGGGGCGGCAGGGGGCGTGTTTGGTGGCTACACCTTC.

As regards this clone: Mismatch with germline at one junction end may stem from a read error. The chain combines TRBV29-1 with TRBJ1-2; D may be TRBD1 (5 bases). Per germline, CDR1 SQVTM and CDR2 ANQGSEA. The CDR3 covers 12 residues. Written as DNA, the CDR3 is TGCGGCGTGGAGGGGCAGGATTATGGCTACACCTTC. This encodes CGVEGQDYGYTF.

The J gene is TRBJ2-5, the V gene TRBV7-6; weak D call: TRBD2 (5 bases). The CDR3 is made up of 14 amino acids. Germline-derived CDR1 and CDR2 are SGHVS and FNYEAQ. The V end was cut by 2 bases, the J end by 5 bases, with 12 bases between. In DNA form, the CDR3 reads TGTGCCAGCAGCTTATTCGAGGGAGAGGAGACCCAGTACTTC. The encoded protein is CASSLFEGEETQYF.

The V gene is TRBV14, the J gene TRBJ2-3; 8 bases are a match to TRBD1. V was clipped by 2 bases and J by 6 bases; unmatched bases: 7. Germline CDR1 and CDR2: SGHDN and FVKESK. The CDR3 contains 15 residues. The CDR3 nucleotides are TGTGCCAGCAGCCAACAGACAGGGGCGCGGGATACGCAGTATTTT. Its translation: CASSQQTGARDTQYF.

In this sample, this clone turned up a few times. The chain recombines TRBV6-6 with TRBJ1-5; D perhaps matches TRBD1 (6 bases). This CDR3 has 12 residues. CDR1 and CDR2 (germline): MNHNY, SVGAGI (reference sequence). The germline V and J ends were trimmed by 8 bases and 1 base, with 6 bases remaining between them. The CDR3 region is CASGQSNQPQHF. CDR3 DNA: TGTGCCAGCGGACAGAGCAATCAGCCCCAGCATTTT.

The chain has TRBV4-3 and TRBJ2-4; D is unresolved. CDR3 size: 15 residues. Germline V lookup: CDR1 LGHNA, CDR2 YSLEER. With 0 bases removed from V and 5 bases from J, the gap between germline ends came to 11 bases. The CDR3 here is CASSQDGAIQNIQYF. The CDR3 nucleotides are TGCGCCAGCAGCCAAGACGGAGCGATCCAAAACATTCAGTACTTC.

CDR3 sequence: CASSRGQGSYEQYF. CDR3 in DNA: TGTGCCAGCAGCAGGGGACAGGGGTCCTACGAGCAGTACTTC. This sequence joins TRBV6-5 and TRBJ2-7; 10 bases agree with TRBD1. Germline CDR1 reads MNHEY; CDR2 reads SVGAGI. CDR3 length: 14 amino acids. Trimming cost V 6 bases and J 1 base; bases outside gene matches: 3.

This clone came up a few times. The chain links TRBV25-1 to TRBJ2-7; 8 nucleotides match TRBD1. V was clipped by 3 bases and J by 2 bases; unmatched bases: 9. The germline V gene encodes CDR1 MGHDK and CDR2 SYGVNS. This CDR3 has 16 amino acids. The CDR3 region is CASSDLETGVTYEQYF. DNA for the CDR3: TGTGCCAGCAGTGATCTCGAGACAGGGGTAACCTACGAGCAGTACTTC.

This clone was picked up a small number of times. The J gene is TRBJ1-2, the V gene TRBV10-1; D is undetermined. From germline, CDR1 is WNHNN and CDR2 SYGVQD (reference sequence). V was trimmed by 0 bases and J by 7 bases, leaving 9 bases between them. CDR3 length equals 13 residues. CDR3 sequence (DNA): TGCGCCAGCAGTGAGTCCCCAGAGGGTGGCTACACCTTC. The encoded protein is CASSESPEGGYTF.

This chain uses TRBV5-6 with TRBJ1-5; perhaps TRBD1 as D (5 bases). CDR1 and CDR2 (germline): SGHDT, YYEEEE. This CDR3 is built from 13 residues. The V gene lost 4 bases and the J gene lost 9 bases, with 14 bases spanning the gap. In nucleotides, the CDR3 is TGTGCCAGCAGCCGCTCGGGGGGAGGGCCCCAGCATTTT. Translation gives CASSRSGGGPQHF.

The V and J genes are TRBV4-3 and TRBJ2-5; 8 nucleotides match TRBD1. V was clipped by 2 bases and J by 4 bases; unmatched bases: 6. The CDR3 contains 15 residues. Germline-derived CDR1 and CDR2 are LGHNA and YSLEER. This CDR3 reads CASSQSRTGTETQYF. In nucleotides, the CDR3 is TGCGCCAGCAGCCAAAGCCGGACAGGGACAGAGACCCAGTACTTC.

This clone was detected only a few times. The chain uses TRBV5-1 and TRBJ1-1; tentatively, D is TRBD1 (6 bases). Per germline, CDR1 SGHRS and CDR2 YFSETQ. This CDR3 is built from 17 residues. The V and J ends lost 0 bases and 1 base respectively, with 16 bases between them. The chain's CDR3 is CASSLDLQGTPNTEAFF. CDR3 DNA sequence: TGCGCCAGCAGCTTGGATCTGCAGGGGACCCCGAACACTGAAGCTTTCTTT.

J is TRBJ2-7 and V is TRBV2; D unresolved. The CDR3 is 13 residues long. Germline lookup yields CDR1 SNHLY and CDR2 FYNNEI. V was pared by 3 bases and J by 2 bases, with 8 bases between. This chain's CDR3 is CASSESLPYEQYF. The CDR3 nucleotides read TGTGCCAGCAGTGAGAGTCTTCCCTACGAGCAGTACTTC.

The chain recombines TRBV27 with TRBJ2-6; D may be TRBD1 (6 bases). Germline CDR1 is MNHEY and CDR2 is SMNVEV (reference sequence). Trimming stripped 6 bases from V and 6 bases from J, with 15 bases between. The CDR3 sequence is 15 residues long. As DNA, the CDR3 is TGTGCCAGCAGCTACTCAGGGGTTACGGCCAACGTCCTGACTTTC. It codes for CASSYSGVTANVLTF.

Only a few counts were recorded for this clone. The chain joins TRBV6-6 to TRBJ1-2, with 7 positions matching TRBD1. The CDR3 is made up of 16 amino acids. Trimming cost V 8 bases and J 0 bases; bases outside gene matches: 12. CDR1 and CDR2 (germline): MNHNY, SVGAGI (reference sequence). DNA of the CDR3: TGTGCCAGCGGCCAGGACAGGTTATATACTAACTATGGCTACACCTTC. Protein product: CASGQDRLYTNYGYTF.

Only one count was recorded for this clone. In nucleotides, the CDR3 is TGTGCCAGCTCACCACCGTTGCCTAGCGGAGTCACCGGGGAGCTGTTTTTT. This encodes CASSPPLPSGVTGELFF. The chain recombines TRBV18 with TRBJ2-2, with 7 positions matching TRBD2. CDR3 size: 17 residues. Unmatched junction bases numbered 8, after V lost 0 bases and J lost 4 bases. From germline, CDR1 is KGHSH and CDR2 LQKENI.

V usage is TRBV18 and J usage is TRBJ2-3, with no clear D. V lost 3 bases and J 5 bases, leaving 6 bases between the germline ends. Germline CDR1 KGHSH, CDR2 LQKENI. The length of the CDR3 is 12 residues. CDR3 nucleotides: TGTGCCAGCTCACCCGTTAAAGATACGCAGTATTTT. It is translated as CASSPVKDTQYF.

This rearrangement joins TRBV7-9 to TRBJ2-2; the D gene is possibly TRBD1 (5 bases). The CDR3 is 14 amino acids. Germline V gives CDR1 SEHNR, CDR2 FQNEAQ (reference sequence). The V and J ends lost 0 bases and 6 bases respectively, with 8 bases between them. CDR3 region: CASSLAQQAGELFF. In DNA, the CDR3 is TGTGCCAGCAGCTTAGCTCAACAGGCCGGGGAGCTGTTTTTT.

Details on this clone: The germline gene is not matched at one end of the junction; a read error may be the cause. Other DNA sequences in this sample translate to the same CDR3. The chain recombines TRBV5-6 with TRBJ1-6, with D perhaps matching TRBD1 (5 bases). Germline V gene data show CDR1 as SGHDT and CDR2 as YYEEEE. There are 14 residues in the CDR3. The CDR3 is CASSRTFINSPLHF. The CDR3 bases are TGTGCTAGCAGCCGGACATTTATTAATTCACCCCTCCACTTT.

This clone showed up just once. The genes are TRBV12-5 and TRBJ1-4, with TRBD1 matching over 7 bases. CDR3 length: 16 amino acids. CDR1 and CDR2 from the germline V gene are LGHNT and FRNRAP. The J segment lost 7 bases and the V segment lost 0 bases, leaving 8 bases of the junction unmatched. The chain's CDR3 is CASGLVAGTAPEKLFF. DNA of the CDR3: TGTGCTAGTGGTTTGGTGGCCGGGACAGCGCCTGAAAAACTGTTTTTT. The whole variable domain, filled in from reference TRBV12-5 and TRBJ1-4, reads DARVTQTPRHKVTEMGQEVTMRCQPILGHNTVFWYRQTMMQGLELLAYFRNRAPLDDSGMPKDRFSAEMPDATLATLKIQPSEPRDSAVYFCASGLVAGTAPEKLFFGSGTQLSVL.

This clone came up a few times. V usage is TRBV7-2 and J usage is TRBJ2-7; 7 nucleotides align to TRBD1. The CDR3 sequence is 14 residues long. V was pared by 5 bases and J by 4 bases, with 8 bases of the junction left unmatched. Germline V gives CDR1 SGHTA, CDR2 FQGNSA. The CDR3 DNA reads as TGTGCCAGCAGCCCCAGGGCAGGGGGATACGAGCAGTACTTC. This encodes CASSPRAGGYEQYF.